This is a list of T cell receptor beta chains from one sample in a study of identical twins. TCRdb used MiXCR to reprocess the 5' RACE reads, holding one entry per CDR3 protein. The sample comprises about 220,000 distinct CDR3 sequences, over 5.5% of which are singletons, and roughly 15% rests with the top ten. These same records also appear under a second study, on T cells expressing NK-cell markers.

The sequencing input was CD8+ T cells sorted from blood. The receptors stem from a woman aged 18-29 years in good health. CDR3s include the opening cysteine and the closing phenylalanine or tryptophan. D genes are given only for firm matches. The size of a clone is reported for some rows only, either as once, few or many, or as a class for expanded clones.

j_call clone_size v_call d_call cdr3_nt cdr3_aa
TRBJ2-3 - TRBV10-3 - TGTGCCGTCGGATCAACCACAGATACGCAGTATTTT CAVGSTTDTQYF
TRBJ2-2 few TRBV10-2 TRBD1 TGCGCCAGCCAGGGGGCGGACACCGGGGAGCTGTTTTTT CASQGADTGELFF
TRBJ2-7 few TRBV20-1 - TGCAGTGCTAGAGAAGGATGGGGAAAGGGTTACGAGCAGTACTTC CSAREGWGKGYEQYF
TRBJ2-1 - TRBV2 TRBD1 TGTGCCAGCAGCGCGGGACAGGGCAAAGACTACAATGAGCAGTTCTTC CASSAGQGKDYNEQFF
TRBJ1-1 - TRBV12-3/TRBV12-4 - TGTGCCAGCAGTTTTGGGAGTCGGAATGAAGCTTTCTTT CASSFGSRNEAFF
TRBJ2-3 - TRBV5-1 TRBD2 TGCGCCAGCAGCCTAAGGACTAGCGGGAATTCGGATACGCAGTATTTT CASSLRTSGNSDTQYF
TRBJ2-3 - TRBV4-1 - TGCGCCAGCAGTCGTATACTGGGGGGAACAGATACGCAGTATTTT CASSRILGGTDTQYF
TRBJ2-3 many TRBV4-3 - TGCGCCAGCAGCCAAGTAGGCTACACAGATACGCAGTATTTT CASSQVGYTDTQYF
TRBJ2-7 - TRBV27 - TGTGCCAGCAGTGGTGTCTACGAGCAGTACTTC CASSGVYEQYF
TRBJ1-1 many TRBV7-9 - TGTGCCAGCAGCTCTTTACAGGGTCGGGACACTGAAGCTTTCTTT CASSSLQGRDTEAFF
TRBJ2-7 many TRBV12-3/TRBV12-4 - TGTGCCAGCAGTTTGCTGACGGTTCATGCTTACGAGCAGTACTTC CASSLLTVHAYEQYF
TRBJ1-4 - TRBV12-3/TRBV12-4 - TGTGCCAGCAGTTTGTTGGAGGGGAGGAGGGAAAAACTGTTTTTT CASSLLEGRREKLFF
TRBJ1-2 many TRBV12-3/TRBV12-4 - TGTGCCAGCAGTGCGGGTTCCGGCTACACCTTC CASSAGSGYTF
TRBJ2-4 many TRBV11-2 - TGTGCCAGCACCGGAGCCAAAAACATTCAGTACTTC CASTGAKNIQYF
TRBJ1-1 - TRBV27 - TGTGCCAGCAGTTTTAGGGGGGGCAGAATGAACACTGAAGCTTTCTTT CASSFRGGRMNTEAFF
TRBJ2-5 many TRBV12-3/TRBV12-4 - TGTGCCAGCAGTTTTGGGCAAGAGACCCAGTACTTC CASSFGQETQYF
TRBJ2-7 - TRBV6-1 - TGTGCCAGCACCTACACCCGACCCGCCTACGAGCAGTACTTC CASTYTRPAYEQYF
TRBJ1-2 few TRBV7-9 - TGTGCCAGCAGCTTCGTAAACTATGGCTACACCTTC CASSFVNYGYTF
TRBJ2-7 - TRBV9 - TGTGCCAGCAGCGGCCCTTCGGACGGTGGCGAGCAGTACTTC CASSGPSDGGEQYF
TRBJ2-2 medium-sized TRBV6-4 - TGTGCCAGCAGTAGCGGGAACACCGGGGAGCTGTTTTTT CASSSGNTGELFF
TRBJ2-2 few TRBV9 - TGTGCCAGCAGGGCCCAGCAAGGGACCGGGGAGCTGTTTTTT CASRAQQGTGELFF
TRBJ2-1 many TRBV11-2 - TGTGCCAGCAGCTTTGGCAGGAATGAGCAGTTCTTC CASSFGRNEQFF
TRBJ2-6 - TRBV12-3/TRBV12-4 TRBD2 TGTGCCAGCAGTTCTTTGGGGACTAGCGGTCTCAGCTCTGGGGCCAACGTCCTGACTTTC CASSSLGTSGLSSGANVLTF
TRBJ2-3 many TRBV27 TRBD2 TGTGCCAGCAGTTTCCTTATCTCCGGCGGGGGTACAGATACGCAGTATTTT CASSFLISGGGTDTQYF
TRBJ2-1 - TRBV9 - TGTGCCAGCAGCGTAGACGACGGGTACAATGAGCAGTTCTTC CASSVDDGYNEQFF
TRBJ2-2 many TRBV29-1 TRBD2 TGCAGCGTTACCGGACTAGCGGGAGGTGTGACCGGGGAGCTGTTTTTT CSVTGLAGGVTGELFF
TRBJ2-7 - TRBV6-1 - TGTGCCAGCAGTGAGCTTGGCGGCGAAGCCTACGAGCAGTACTTC CASSELGGEAYEQYF
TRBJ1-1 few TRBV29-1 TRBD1 TGCAGCGTCTGGACAGGGGGCACTGAAGCTTTCTTT CSVWTGGTEAFF
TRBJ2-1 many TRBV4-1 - TGCGCCAGCAGCCAAGGGCGACTAGGTCCCGGGGATGAGCAGTTCTTC CASSQGRLGPGDEQFF
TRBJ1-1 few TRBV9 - TGTGCCAGCAGCGCCCGGGACACTGAAGCTTTCTTT CASSARDTEAFF
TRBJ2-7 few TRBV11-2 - TGTGCCAGCAGCTCACCCCGGGTCTCCTACGAGCAGTACTTC CASSSPRVSYEQYF
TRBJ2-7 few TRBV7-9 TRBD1 TGTGCCAGCAGCTTAGCGGAGCGGACAGGGGGGCAGTACTTC CASSLAERTGGQYF
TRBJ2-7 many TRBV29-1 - TGCAGCGTTGAAGATCCGCGACAGGGAGGGCCCTACGAGCAGTACTTC CSVEDPRQGGPYEQYF
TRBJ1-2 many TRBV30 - TGTGCCTGGAGTGTACTATCGGGGGGAGGCCATGGCTACACCTTC CAWSVLSGGGHGYTF
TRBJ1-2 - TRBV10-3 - TGTGCCATCAGGGGGACGGACAACTATGGCTACACCTTC CAIRGTDNYGYTF
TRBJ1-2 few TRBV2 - TGTGCCAGCAGTAGCCTCCGGTCAGCATCCCTTGGCTACACCTTC CASSSLRSASLGYTF
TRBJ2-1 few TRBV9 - TGTGCCAGCAGCTCCGAGCCAAAGGGTCCCATTGGCAATGAGCAGTTCTTC CASSSEPKGPIGNEQFF
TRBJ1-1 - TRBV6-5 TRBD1 TGTGCCAGCAGTTGGGACAGAGGAGGAGACACTGAAGCTTTCTTT CASSWDRGGDTEAFF
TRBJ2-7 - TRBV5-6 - TGTGCCAGCAGCTCGGGTAGAGCAGAGCAGTACTTC CASSSGRAEQYF
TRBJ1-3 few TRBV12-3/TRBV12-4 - TGTGCCAGCAGTTTGGGGATGCCAGGAAACACCATATATTTT CASSLGMPGNTIYF
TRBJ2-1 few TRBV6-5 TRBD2 TGTGCCAGCAGTTACGCGGAGCGGGGGTACAATGAGCAGTTCTTC CASSYAERGYNEQFF
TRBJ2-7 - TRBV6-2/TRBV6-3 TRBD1 TGTGCCAGCAGCCGCACGCCGGGACAGGGGCTCGACGAGCAGTACTTC CASSRTPGQGLDEQYF
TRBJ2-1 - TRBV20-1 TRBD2 TGCAGTGCTGAGAAGAGATGGCGGGAGGGCTATGCGTACAATGAGCAGTTCTTC CSAEKRWREGYAYNEQFF
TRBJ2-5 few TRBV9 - TGTGCCAGCAGCGTAGGAGGGGGGGCCGGGGAGACCCAGTACTTC CASSVGGGAGETQYF
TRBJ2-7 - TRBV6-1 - TGTGCCAGCAGCATAGGACTACTACATTCCTACGAGCAGTACTTC CASSIGLLHSYEQYF
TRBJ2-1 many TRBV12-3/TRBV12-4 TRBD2 TGTGCCAGCGGGCTAGCGGGAAGGAATGAGCAGTTCTTC CASGLAGRNEQFF
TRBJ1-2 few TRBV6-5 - TGTGCCAGCAGTTATGAGGGACCGGGTTATGGCTACACCTTC CASSYEGPGYGYTF
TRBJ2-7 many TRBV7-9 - TGTGCCAGCAGCCCCTCACTTCCCTACGAGCAGTACTTC CASSPSLPYEQYF
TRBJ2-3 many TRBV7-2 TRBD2 TGTGCCAGCAGCTTAGCGCTAGCGGGTCGAGATACGCAGTATTTT CASSLALAGRDTQYF
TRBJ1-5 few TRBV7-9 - TGTGCCAGCAGCTCATCAGGTATAGGCAATCAGCCCCAGCATTTT CASSSSGIGNQPQHF
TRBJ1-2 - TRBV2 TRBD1 TGTGCCAGCAGGGCCCTGGGACAGGGGTCTTCCTATGGCTACACCTTC CASRALGQGSSYGYTF
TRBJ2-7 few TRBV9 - TGTGCCAGCAGTAAGGACCCGAGTGGACGGAGCTCCTACGAGCAGTACTTC CASSKDPSGRSSYEQYF
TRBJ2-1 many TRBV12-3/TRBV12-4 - TGTGCCAGCACCTCCGCGGTGGGTGAGCAGTTCTTC CASTSAVGEQFF
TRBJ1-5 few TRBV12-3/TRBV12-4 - TGTGCCAGCACAGGCGATATGGGCAATCAGCCCCAGCATTTT CASTGDMGNQPQHF
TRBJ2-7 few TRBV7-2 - TGTGCCAGCAGCTTAGATCAGGGTTCGTCCTACGAGCAGTACTTC CASSLDQGSSYEQYF
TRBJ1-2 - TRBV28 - TGTGCCAGCAAAACACAGGGATCCCACGGCTACACCTTC CASKTQGSHGYTF
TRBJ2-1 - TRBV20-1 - TGCAGTGCTAGATCCCTAGCGCACACCTATAATGAGCAGTTCTTC CSARSLAHTYNEQFF
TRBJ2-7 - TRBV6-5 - TGTGCCAGCAGTTACTATCAACAGGGCCAGCAGTACTTC CASSYYQQGQQYF
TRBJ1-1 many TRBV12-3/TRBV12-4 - TGTGCCAGCAGGGACACTGAAGCTTTCTTT CASRDTEAFF